The 15 T cell receptor beta chains reported below all come from one sample, sequenced in a study of cytomegalovirus exposure and HLA in healthy donors. Primers included in the PCR were 60 Vbeta and 13 Jbeta primers. The repertoire was sequenced with immunoSEQ multiplex PCR; TCRdb's copy has only in-frame clones and lacks some. The table records around 150,000 clones, 75% to 80% of them present only once. Specimen: PBMCs. The receptors derive from a male donor in good health and CMV-seronegative.

V is TRBV7-9 and J is TRBJ2-5, with 7 bases identical to TRBD2. V dropped 1 base and J dropped 4; count of bases not matched to a gene: 6. Germline CDR1 is SEHNR and CDR2 is FQNEAQ (reference sequence). The CDR3 is 15 amino acids. The CDR3 DNA follows: TGTGCCAGCAGCTTAGGGCCCCTAGCGGTAGAGACCCAGTACTTC. This codes for CASSLGPLAVETQYF.

This clone was counted once. The sample contains more than one DNA sequence encoding this CDR3. The V call is TRBV7-2, the J call TRBJ1-4; D is perhaps TRBD1 (5 bases). V was shortened by 1 base and J by 0 bases, with 9 bases between the two germline ends. The CDR3 length is 16 residues. Germline V gene sequence: CDR1 SGHTA, CDR2 FQGNSA. CDR3 in amino acids: CASSLVQAATNEKLFF. CDR3 in DNA: TGTGCCAGCAGCTTAGTACAGGCCGCAACTAATGAAAAACTGTTTTTT.

The chain uses TRBV11-1 and TRBJ2-5, with D tentatively TRBD1 (7 bases). V was pared by 2 bases and J by 12 bases, with 25 bases between. The CDR3 covers 16 residues. CDR1 and CDR2 (germline): SGHAT, FQDESV (reference sequence). CDR3 region: CASSLLAGYGGTEKYF. The DNA of the CDR3 is TGTGCCAGCAGCTTATTGGCAGGTTATGGGGGGACAGAAAAGTACTTC.

CDR3 region: CASSPGHPYEQYF. The DNA for the CDR3 is TGTGCCAGCAGTCCGGGACACCCCTACGAGCAGTACTTC. The J gene is TRBJ2-7, the V gene TRBV9, with a weak D call TRBD1 (6 bases). In germline, CDR1 is SGDLS, CDR2 YYNGEE. This CDR3 has 13 residues. V was pared by 5 bases and J by 2 bases, with 11 bases between.

The chain carries TRBV6-5 and TRBJ1-1; tentatively, D is TRBD1 (5 bases). The CDR3 sequence is 14 residues long. V was pared by 6 bases and J by 2 bases, with 13 bases between. From germline, CDR1 is MNHEY and CDR2 SVGAGI. The CDR3 DNA follows: TGTGCCAGCAGGTATAGACAGCCTAACACTGAAGCTTTCTTT. It encodes CASRYRQPNTEAFF.

Turning to this clone: The identical CDR3 is also encoded by other nucleotide sequences in the sample. In DNA form, the CDR3 reads TGTGCCAGCAGCTCAGGGTCGGGCCGCGTCCAGGGGCAGTACTTC. Its translation: CASSSGSGRVQGQYF. The gene calls are TRBV7-2 and TRBJ2-7; D possibly corresponds to TRBD1 (5 bases). V lost 4 bases, J lost 9 bases, and 22 bases lay in between. CDR1 and CDR2 from the germline V gene are SGHTA and FQGNSA. This CDR3 has 15 residues.

This clone occurred a few times. The chain recombines TRBV5-4 with TRBJ2-3; D is undetermined. Trimming pared 0 bases from V and 4 bases from J, leaving 3 bases between. The CDR3 runs to 12 residues. Germline loops: CDR1 SGHNT, CDR2 YYREEE (reference sequence). CDR3 sequence: CASSLDSDTQYF. In nucleotides, the CDR3 is TGTGCCAGCAGCTTGGACTCAGATACGCAGTATTTT.

Details on this clone: The same CDR3 is also encoded by other DNA sequences in this sample. The chain is built from TRBV7-2 and TRBJ2-7; D unclear. Trimming cost V 1 base and J 0 bases, with 10 bases left between them. In germline, CDR1 is SGHTA, CDR2 FQGNSA. This CDR3 comprises 15 residues. As DNA, the CDR3 is TGTGCCAGCAGCTTAGGGCTCGTCCTCTCCTACGAGCAGTACTTC. Protein product: CASSLGLVLSYEQYF.

This clone was counted only a few times. CDR3 region: CASSSLTSGANTGELFF. Written as DNA, the CDR3 is TGTGCCAGCAGTTCCCTGACTAGCGGGGCGAACACCGGGGAGCTGTTTTTT. This chain connects TRBV27 to TRBJ2-2; 11 bases map to TRBD2. Per germline, CDR1 MNHEY and CDR2 SMNVEV (reference sequence). Trimming removed 4 bases from V and 0 bases from J; junction bases left unmatched: 4. This CDR3 spans 17 amino acids.

The chain is built from TRBV14 and TRBJ2-3; no clear D. V was pared by 1 base and J by 11 bases, with 16 bases between. The CDR3 is made up of 14 amino acids. Looked up from germline, CDR1 is SGHDN and CDR2 is FVKESK. CDR3 amino acids: CASSQAVALPQQYF. For the CDR3, the DNA is TGTGCCAGCAGCCAAGCAGTGGCTTTACCCCAGCAGTATTTT.

This clone was observed a handful of times. This chain links TRBV11-2 with TRBJ2-2; 9 bases align to TRBD2. The CDR3 has 13 residues. Germline assignment: CDR1 SGHAT and CDR2 FQNNGV. The trim removed 9 bases at V and 7 bases at J, leaving 6 bases unmatched. CDR3 loop: CASSGGLRGELFF. The CDR3, as DNA: TGTGCCAGTAGCGGGGGACTTCGCGGGGAGCTGTTTTTT.

The chain uses TRBV11-2 and TRBJ2-1; unclear D gene. The CDR3 is 13 residues long. Germline CDR1 and CDR2: SGHAT and FQNNGV. V lost 1 base to trimming and J lost 2 bases, with 3 bases between them. This CDR3 is CASSLAPYNEQFF. Here the CDR3 DNA reads TGTGCCAGCAGCTTAGCTCCCTACAATGAGCAGTTCTTC.

The chain combines TRBV11-3 with TRBJ2-5; D not certain. TRBJ2-7 explains the end of the DNA better; the J call may be wrong. The CDR3 spans 16 residues. Germline-derived CDR1 and CDR2 are SGHNT and YENEEA. The CDR3 DNA is TGTGCCAGCAGCTTAGATTACACGGAGTTACCCTACGAGCAGTACTTC. It is translated as CASSLDYTELPYEQYF.

This chain joins TRBV7-2 and TRBJ2-1, with 10 bases fitting TRBD2. CDR1 SGHTA and CDR2 FQGNSA come from the germline V gene. V was pared by 6 bases and J by 9 bases, with 11 bases of the junction left unmatched. The CDR3 consists of 15 residues. The CDR3 spells CASSSQRGGVGEQFF. Here the CDR3 DNA reads TGTGCCAGCAGTTCCCAGCGGGGGGGAGTCGGTGAGCAGTTCTTC.

This chain uses TRBV6-1 with TRBJ2-3; weak D call: TRBD2 (6 bases). V dropped 3 bases and J dropped 3 bases, with 13 bases sitting between them. CDR1 and CDR2 (germline): MNHNS, SASEGT. The CDR3 covers 15 residues. The CDR3 nucleotides read TGTGCCAGCAGTGATTGGGGGGAATGGACAGATACGCAGTATTTT. This translates into CASSDWGEWTDTQYF.